What follows are 29 T cell receptor beta chains derived from one specimen sequenced in a study of shared clonotypes between healthy human individuals (dated by TCRdb to 2018 to 2021). The library came from the immunoSEQ multiplex PCR assay. Not all clones reach the TCRdb copy of this immuneACCESS table, which keeps in-frame sequences only. Checked studies attribute under half of the gap to unresolved V genes and leave the rest unexplained. This sample comprises 2 million to 2.5 million clones, 85% to 95% of them detected only once. The ten most abundant clones make up around 0.13% of the sample. Sequences were obtained from naive CD4+ T cells sorted from blood. In light of the paper, this sample's cell subset or site label describes: CD45RA+ positively selected. The receptor source for this set is a man aged 18-30 years in good health.

This clone was observed a few times. V gene TRBV28 combines with J gene TRBJ2-5, with 7 bases that match TRBD1. Trimming cost V 2 bases and J 1 base; bases outside gene matches: 4. The germline CDR1 and CDR2 sequences are MDHEN and SYDVKM. The CDR3 consists of 15 residues. The CDR3 region has the DNA TGTGCCAGCAGTTTAACCACAGGGGTCCAAGAGACCCAGTACTTC. It yields the protein CASSLTTGVQETQYF.

The rearrangement links TRBV5-1 to TRBJ2-1, with 13 bases lining up with TRBD2. V gave up 2 bases and J gave up 0 bases; unmatched junction bases: 2. This CDR3 comprises 17 residues. Germline loops: CDR1 SGHRS, CDR2 YFSETQ. The CDR3 nucleotides read TGCGCCAGCAGCTTCGGGACTAGCGGGAACTCCTACAATGAGCAGTTCTTC. Protein: CASSFGTSGNSYNEQFF.

The rearrangement joins TRBV10-1 to TRBJ2-2; D unresolved. Deletions cut 6 bases from V and 2 bases from J, with 13 bases between. The CDR3 runs 15 residues. The germline gives CDR1 WNHNN, CDR2 SYGVQD (reference sequence). This chain's CDR3 is CASSSGSLNTGELFF. The CDR3 DNA follows: TGCGCCAGCAGCTCCGGGTCCCTAAACACCGGGGAGCTGTTTTTT.

The chain combines TRBV7-2 with TRBJ1-5, with D possibly matching TRBD1 (5 bases). This CDR3 comprises 15 residues. The V gene's germline CDR1 is SGHTA and CDR2 FQGNSA. Trimming stripped 1 base from V and 2 bases from J, with 9 bases between. Written as DNA, the CDR3 is TGTGCCAGCAGCTTAGTCAGGGCTGGCAATCAGCCCCAGCATTTT. Its protein product is CASSLVRAGNQPQHF.

The CDR3 here is CASSYRASGWDEQFF. The DNA of the CDR3 is TGTGCCAGCAGTTACCGGGCTAGCGGGTGGGATGAGCAGTTCTTC. This chain links TRBV6-6 with TRBJ2-1; TRBD2 matches 8 bases. CDR3 size: 15 residues. The V gene end was trimmed by 2 bases and the J gene end by 8 bases; junction bases not matched to a gene: 8. Germline-derived CDR1 and CDR2 are MNHNY and SVGAGI (reference sequence).

The rearrangement joins TRBV10-1 to TRBJ2-2; D might be TRBD1 (6 bases). CDR3 length: 14 residues. Trimming shortened V by 6 bases and J by 3 bases, and 11 bases separated the two germline ends. Germline CDR1 WNHNN, CDR2 SYGVQD (reference sequence). The CDR3 region is CASRQGGDTGELFF. DNA of the CDR3: TGCGCCAGCAGACAGGGTGGGGACACCGGGGAGCTGTTTTTT.

This chain joins TRBV28 and TRBJ1-4; the D is unclear. V gave up 2 bases and J gave up 5 bases, with 12 bases separating them. The CDR3 loop spans 15 amino acids. Germline CDR1 and CDR2: MDHEN and SYDVKM. CDR3 nucleotide sequence: TGTGCCAGCAGTTTACCCCTCAGTTCAAATGAAAAACTGTTTTTT. Encoded protein: CASSLPLSSNEKLFF. Based on the CDR3 plus reference TRBV28 and TRBJ1-4, the full variable domain is DVKVTQSSRYLVKRTGEKVFLECVQDMDHENMFWYRQDPGLGLRLIYFSYDVKMKEKGDIPEGYSVSREKKERFSLILESASTNQTSMYLCASSLPLSSNEKLFFGSGTQLSVL.

The CDR3 DNA sequence: TGTGCCTGGAAGGGACAGGGAGGGCCCCAGCATTTT. Translated, it gives CAWKGQGGPQHF. The V call is TRBV30, the J call TRBJ1-5; 9 positions agree with TRBD1. CDR3 length: 12 amino acids. The V segment lost 4 bases and the J segment 9 bases; nucleotides outside the gene matches: 4. CDR1 is GTSNPN and CDR2 is SVGIG in the germline V gene (reference sequence). Full variable domain (missing parts from reference TRBV30 and TRBJ1-5): SQTIHQWPATLVQPVGSPLSLECTVEGTSNPNLYWYRQAAGRGLQLLFYSVGIGQISSEVPQNLSASRPQDRQFILSSKKLLLSDSGFYLCAWKGQGGPQHFGDGTRLSIL.

As concerns this clone: It may be a read error: a sequence one base away is much more abundant. The CDR3 is CASSSSRRSSQPQHF. The CDR3 DNA sequence: TGTGCCAGCAGTTCGTCACGGAGAAGCAGTCAGCCCCAGCATTTT. The chain couples TRBV28 to TRBJ1-5; D remains ambiguous. The CDR3 sequence is 15 residues long. Per the germline V gene, CDR1 is MDHEN and CDR2 is SYDVKM.

V is TRBV2 and J is TRBJ2-5; D is ambiguous. CDR1 is SNHLY, CDR2 FYNNEI, per germline. V was shortened by 1 base and J by 2 bases, with 11 bases between the two germline ends. This CDR3 spans 15 amino acids. The CDR3 nucleotides are TGTGCCAGCAGTGAAGAGGGTTTGAGACAAGAGACCCAGTACTTC. Encoded protein: CASSEEGLRQETQYF.

This chain connects TRBV7-8 to TRBJ2-7; the D gene could be TRBD1 or TRBD2 (5 bases each). V was trimmed by 1 base and J by 5 bases, leaving 15 bases between them. The CDR3 runs to 15 residues. In germline, CDR1 is SGHVS, CDR2 FQNEAQ. CDR3 nucleotides: TGTGCCAGCAGCTTAGTTCTAGCAGGGCCCAACGAGCAGTACTTC. Protein sequence: CASSLVLAGPNEQYF.

The chain recombines TRBV7-9 with TRBJ1-3; D gene uncertain. This CDR3 spans 14 amino acids. From germline, CDR1 is SEHNR and CDR2 FQNEAQ (reference sequence). The V and J ends lost 10 bases and 4 bases respectively, with 17 bases between them. The CDR3 reads CATRPNTDGNTIYF. DNA for the CDR3: TGTGCCACCAGACCAAACACAGACGGAAACACCATATATTTT.

This clone was counted a single time. This chain connects TRBV6-1 to TRBJ2-7; D is uncertain. The CDR3 length is 15 residues. Trimming took 1 base from V and 3 from J, leaving 13 bases between them. Germline V gene lookup returns CDR1 MNHNS and CDR2 SASEGT. In DNA, the CDR3 is TGTGCCAGCAGTGAAGGCGCAGGCTACCACTACGAGCAGTACTTC. As protein: CASSEGAGYHYEQYF.

This sequence joins TRBV7-3 and TRBJ2-3; 7 bases agree with TRBD2. The germline gives CDR1 SGHTA, CDR2 FQGTGA. This CDR3 region has 15 residues. J lost 0 bases, V lost 1 base, and 1 base had no gene match. The chain's CDR3 is CASSLMGLSTDTQYF. In DNA form, the CDR3 reads TGTGCCAGCAGCTTAATGGGACTAAGCACAGATACGCAGTATTTT.

This clone was observed a few times. Within the sample, other DNA sequences also encode this same CDR3. J is TRBJ2-5 and V is TRBV18; D is ambiguous. Per the germline V gene, CDR1 is KGHSH and CDR2 is LQKENI. Trimming took off 0 bases at V and 4 bases at J, with 3 bases between the two ends. This CDR3 contains 12 residues. The CDR3 coding sequence is TGTGCCAGCTCACCACCGGGAGAGACCCAGTACTTC. Translating gives CASSPPGETQYF.

The chain links TRBV10-3 to TRBJ1-6, with 11 bases lining up with TRBD1. Germline V CDR1 and CDR2: ENHRY, SYGVKD. There are 13 residues in the CDR3. V trimming: 9 bases; J trimming: 8 bases; junction bases outside the gene matches: 3. CDR3 sequence (DNA): TGTGCCATTCGGACAGGGGGCGATTCACCCCTCCACTTT. Translation: CAIRTGGDSPLHF.

J is TRBJ1-2 and V is TRBV30; 8 positions agree with TRBD1. This CDR3 has 13 residues. V trimming: 5 bases; J trimming: 5 bases; junction bases outside the gene matches: 7. CDR1 is GTSNPN and CDR2 is SVGIG in the germline V gene (reference sequence). As DNA, the CDR3 is TGTGCCTGGCGGGGGACAGGTCTTTATGGCTACACCTTC. Translated, it gives CAWRGTGLYGYTF.

The chain has TRBV6-5 and TRBJ1-2; perhaps TRBD1 as D (5 bases). The V gene's germline CDR1 is MNHEY and CDR2 SVGAGI. CDR3 length equals 14 residues. V shed 6 bases and J shed 8 bases, with 19 bases lying between them. CDR3 DNA sequence: TGTGCCAGCAGGACCCGGGTCGGACACGGGGGCTACACCTTC. Protein product: CASRTRVGHGGYTF.

The V and J genes are TRBV15 and TRBJ2-7; D unclear. The CDR3 extends over 14 amino acids. With 1 base removed from V and 5 bases from J, the gap between germline ends came to 12 bases. The germline V gene encodes CDR1 LNHNV and CDR2 YYDKDF (reference sequence). As DNA, the CDR3 is TGTGCCACCAGCAGAGCCCGTTCCTTCCACGAGCAGTACTTC. It is translated as CATSRARSFHEQYF.

This chain connects TRBV11-2 to TRBJ2-5; D perhaps matches TRBD2 (5 bases). The end of the DNA fits TRBJ2-7 better, so the J call may be wrong. The CDR3 is 15 amino acids. Per the germline V gene, CDR1 is SGHAT and CDR2 is FQNNGV. The CDR3 loop is CASTPPGRDHYEQYF. In DNA form, the CDR3 reads TGTGCCAGCACCCCTCCGGGAAGGGATCACTACGAGCAGTACTTC.

V usage is TRBV2 and J usage is TRBJ2-3; tentative D call: TRBD2 (6 bases). Germline V CDR1 and CDR2: SNHLY, FYNNEI. V was pared by 5 bases and J by 7 bases, with 16 bases between. CDR3 length: 14 residues. The CDR3 protein is CASSLGGIGNTQYF. The CDR3, as DNA: TGTGCCAGCAGTCTTGGCGGGATTGGAAATACGCAGTATTTT. Combining the CDR3 with reference TRBV2 and TRBJ2-3 gives the whole variable domain EPEVTQTPSHQVTQMGQEVILRCVPISNHLYFYWYRQILGQKVEFLVSFYNNEISEKSEIFDDQFSVERPDGSNFTLKIRSTKLEDSAMYFCASSLGGIGNTQYFGPGTRLTVL.

For this clone: The sample holds other DNA sequences that translate to the same CDR3. The chain links TRBV10-3 to TRBJ2-7; D gene unclear. CDR1 and CDR2 from the germline V gene are ENHRY and SYGVKD. Trimming removed 2 bases at V and 2 bases at J, with 4 bases between. The CDR3 contains 12 residues. CDR3 DNA sequence: TGTGCCATCAGTGAGACCGCCTACGAGCAGTACTTC. Its translation: CAISETAYEQYF.

The sample holds a few counts of this clone. This sequence joins TRBV7-2 and TRBJ1-1; D might be TRBD1 (6 bases). The CDR3 runs to 13 residues. V was cut by 6 bases and J by 1 base, with 9 bases left in between. Germline lookup yields CDR1 SGHTA and CDR2 FQGNSA. The CDR3 loop reads CASRLTGNTEAFF. The CDR3 region has the DNA TGTGCCAGCAGACTGACAGGGAACACTGAAGCTTTCTTT.

The chain carries TRBV2 and TRBJ2-6, with 7 positions matching TRBD1. Germline assignment: CDR1 SNHLY and CDR2 FYNNEI. V shed 5 bases, J shed 0 bases, and the junction held 4 bases outside the gene matches. The CDR3 is made up of 16 amino acids. DNA for the CDR3: TGTGCCAGCAGTAACAGGGGCCCCTCTGGGGCCAACGTCCTGACTTTC. Translation: CASSNRGPSGANVLTF.

The chain uses TRBV5-4 and TRBJ1-6; D is possibly TRBD1 (5 bases). Trimming stripped 7 bases from V and 6 bases from J, with 14 bases between. Germline CDR1 reads SGHNT; CDR2 reads YYREEE (reference sequence). This CDR3 spans 14 amino acids. CDR3 DNA: TGTGCCAGCCCCCACAGGCGTGGTAATTCACCCCTCCACTTT. Protein sequence: CASPHRRGNSPLHF.

The J gene is TRBJ2-7, the V gene TRBV7-2, with D perhaps matching TRBD1 or TRBD2 (5 bases each). CDR3 length equals 15 residues. Between the trimmed V and J ends, which lost 0 bases and 3 bases, there was a span of 12 bases. CDR1 SGHTA and CDR2 FQGNSA come from the germline V gene. The CDR3 DNA is TGTGCCAGCAGCTTAGCAATGGGGGATTTCTACGAGCAGTACTTC. As protein: CASSLAMGDFYEQYF.

The chain links TRBV30 to TRBJ2-5; TRBD2 aligns across 14 bases. Germline V CDR1 and CDR2: GTSNPN, SVGIG (reference sequence). CDR3 length: 15 amino acids. V shed 2 bases and J 2 bases; nucleotides not matched to a gene: 1. Here the CDR3 DNA reads TGTGCCTGGAGTCGACTAGCGGGGGGGCAAGAGACCCAGTACTTC. Its protein product is CAWSRLAGGQETQYF. The full variable domain, rest sourced from reference TRBV30 and TRBJ2-5, is SQTIHQWPATLVQPVGSPLSLECTVEGTSNPNLYWYRQAAGRGLQLLFYSVGIGQISSEVPQNLSASRPQDRQFILSSKKLLLSDSGFYLCAWSRLAGGQETQYFGPGTRLLVL.

The chain carries TRBV28 and TRBJ2-7; D ambiguous. This CDR3 is built from 14 residues. Trimming took off 5 bases at V and 2 bases at J, with 13 bases between the two ends. Germline loops: CDR1 MDHEN, CDR2 SYDVKM. The CDR3 sequence: CASSRPHLAYEQYF. Here the CDR3 DNA reads TGTGCCAGCAGTCGGCCCCACCTCGCCTACGAGCAGTACTTC.

The V call is TRBV27, the J call TRBJ2-3; D may be TRBD1 or TRBD2 (5 bases each). CDR3 length: 14 amino acids. Per germline, CDR1 MNHEY and CDR2 SMNVEV (reference sequence). With 6 bases removed from V and 2 bases from J, the gap between germline ends came to 12 bases. The CDR3 DNA is TGTGCCAGCAGCAGGGACCGGAACACAGATACGCAGTATTTT. This codes for CASSRDRNTDTQYF.